One sample yielded the 7 T cell receptor beta chains listed below, sequenced in a study of T cells expressing NK-cell markers. TCRdb reprocessed the 5' RACE reads and stores each CDR3 protein as one record, lacking DNA. This sample's table reports 6,000 to 7,500 distinct CDR3 sequences. Source material: blood T cells: a sorted CD56 or NKG2C T cell subset, CD4+ or CD8+ T cells, or bulk PBMC T cells (not recorded which). These receptors originate from a man aged 18-75 years in good health.

The J gene is TRBJ1-3, the V gene TRBV5-4; without DNA, the TCRdb call of TRBD1 cannot be checked. The CDR3 length is 13 residues. The germline V gene encodes CDR1 SGHNT and CDR2 YYREEE (reference sequence). This CDR3 reads CASSSGEGNTIYF. The full variable domain, rest sourced from reference TRBV5-4 and TRBJ1-3, is ETGVTQSPTHLIKTRGQQVTLRCSSQSGHNTVSWYQQALGQGPQFIFQYYREEENGRGNFPPRFSGLQFPNYSSELNVNALELDDSALYLCASSSGEGNTIYFGEGSWLTVV.

The gene calls are TRBV3-1 and TRBJ2-3; absent DNA, TCRdb's TRBD1 call cannot be checked. Germline CDR1 is LGHDT and CDR2 is YNNKEL (reference sequence). The CDR3 spans 16 residues. CDR3 in amino acids: CASSQEPGHLTDTQYF.

The chain is built from TRBV30 and TRBJ2-1. CDR1 and CDR2 from the germline V gene are GTSNPN and SVGIG (reference sequence). The CDR3 totals 13 residues. The CDR3 protein is CAWSRQTRNEQFF.

V gene TRBV25-1 combines with J gene TRBJ2-3; as DNA is missing, the TRBD2 call by TCRdb cannot be tested. The CDR3 has 13 amino acids. Looked up from germline, CDR1 is MGHDK and CDR2 is SYGVNS. This chain's CDR3 is CASGPPRGDTQYF.

The chain is built from TRBV12-3 or TRBV12-4 and TRBJ2-1; with no DNA, the TCRdb D assignment of TRBD1 cannot be verified. CDR3 length: 16 amino acids. CDR3 protein: CASSLDLGDLVDEQFF.

The chain carries TRBV6-5 and TRBJ2-5; TCRdb lists TRBD1, though no DNA is available to test this call. Germline CDR1 MNHEY, CDR2 SVGAGI. This CDR3 spans 15 amino acids. This CDR3 is CASSYFGQGRETQYF.

The chain couples TRBV6-4 to TRBJ1-5; TCRdb reports TRBD1, a call that lacks DNA to check it against. Germline CDR1 MRHNA, CDR2 SNTAGT. The CDR3 is made up of 15 amino acids. This CDR3 reads CASSETGAEGQPQHF.